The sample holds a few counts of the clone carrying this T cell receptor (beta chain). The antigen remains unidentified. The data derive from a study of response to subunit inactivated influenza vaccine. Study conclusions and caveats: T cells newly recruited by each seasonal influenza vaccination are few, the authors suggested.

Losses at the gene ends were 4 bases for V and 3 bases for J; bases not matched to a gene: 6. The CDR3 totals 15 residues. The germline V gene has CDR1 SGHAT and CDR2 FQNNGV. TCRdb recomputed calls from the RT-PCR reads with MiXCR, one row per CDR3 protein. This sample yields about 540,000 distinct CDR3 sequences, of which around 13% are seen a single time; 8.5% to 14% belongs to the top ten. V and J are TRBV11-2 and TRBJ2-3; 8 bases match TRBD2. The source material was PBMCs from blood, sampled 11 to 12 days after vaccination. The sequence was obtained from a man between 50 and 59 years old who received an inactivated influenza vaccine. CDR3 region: CASSSQAGVTDTQYF. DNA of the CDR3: TGTGCCAGCAGCTCCCAAGCGGGAGTGACAGATACGCAGTATTTT.